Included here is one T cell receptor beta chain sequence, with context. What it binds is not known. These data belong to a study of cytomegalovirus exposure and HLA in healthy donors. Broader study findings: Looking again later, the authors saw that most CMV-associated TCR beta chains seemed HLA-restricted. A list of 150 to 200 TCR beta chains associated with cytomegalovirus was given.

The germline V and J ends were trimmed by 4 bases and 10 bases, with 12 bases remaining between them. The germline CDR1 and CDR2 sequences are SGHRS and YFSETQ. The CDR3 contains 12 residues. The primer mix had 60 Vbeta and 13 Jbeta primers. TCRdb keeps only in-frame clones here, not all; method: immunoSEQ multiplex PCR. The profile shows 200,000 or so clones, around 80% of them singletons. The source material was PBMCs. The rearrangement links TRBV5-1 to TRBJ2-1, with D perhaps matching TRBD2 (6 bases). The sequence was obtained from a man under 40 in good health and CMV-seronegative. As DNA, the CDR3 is TGCGCCAGCAGCCCGGGACTTGCCGAGCAGTTCTTC. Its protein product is CASSPGLAEQFF.